The 16 T cell receptor beta chains listed next were all sequenced from one sample in a study of blood T cells in healthy people across ages. The second PCR ran roughly 6 to 12 cycles with a sample-barcoded 5' primer and J-beta primers. TCRdb analysed the 5' RACE reads with MiXCR anew, one entry per CDR3 protein. The sample includes about 290,000 distinct CDR3 sequences, 25% to 30% of them seen just once. Sequencing input: blood. Receptors were obtained from a woman between 65 and 79 years old in good health.

This chain connects TRBV15 to TRBJ2-7, with no clear D. There are 14 residues in the CDR3. V was pared by 0 bases and J by 2 bases, with 8 bases between. Germline CDR1 is LNHNV and CDR2 is YYDKDF (reference sequence). The CDR3 DNA follows: TGTGCCACCAGCAGAGATACAACAGCCTACGAGCAGTACTTC. The encoded protein is CATSRDTTAYEQYF.

This chain connects TRBV7-9 to TRBJ1-4; D is perhaps TRBD1 (5 bases). The germline CDR1 and CDR2 sequences are SEHNR and FQNEAQ (reference sequence). V lost 5 bases and J 8 bases, leaving 6 bases between the germline ends. The CDR3 runs 11 residues. CDR3 bases: TGTGCCAGCAGCAGGGGAGAAAAACTGTTTTTT. This gives the protein CASSRGEKLFF.

The genes are TRBV3-1 and TRBJ2-7, with no clear D. V gave up 0 bases and J gave up 7 bases, with 25 bases separating them. The CDR3 sequence is 18 residues long. The germline V gene has CDR1 LGHDT and CDR2 YNNKEL (reference sequence). CDR3 bases: TGTGCCAGCAGCCAAGACAGTGTGGTCGGCTTGCCGTCTCGGGAGCAGTACTTC. This encodes CASSQDSVVGLPSREQYF.

This sequence joins TRBV18 and TRBJ1-1, with 7 bases matching TRBD1. From germline, CDR1 is KGHSH and CDR2 LQKENI. CDR3 length: 13 residues. Trimming at V came to 3 bases and at J to 10 bases, leaving 8 bases not matched to a gene. As DNA, the CDR3 is TGTGCCAGCTCACCCAAGACAGGGTACGGAGCTTTCTTT. It encodes CASSPKTGYGAFF.

The DNA for the CDR3 is TGTGCCAGCAGTTATCAAGAAAGACTAGCGGGAAGAGGAGAGACCCAGTACTTC. Protein: CASSYQERLAGRGETQYF. V usage is TRBV6-2 or TRBV6-3 and J usage is TRBJ2-5; TRBD2 matches 11 bases. Germline CDR1 and CDR2: MNHEY and SVGEGT. The CDR3 is 18 amino acids. The V gene end was trimmed by 3 bases and the J gene end by 4 bases; junction bases not matched to a gene: 13.

There are a few counts of this clonotype. The V and J genes are TRBV5-6 and TRBJ2-2; tentative D call: TRBD1 (6 bases). The germline CDR1 and CDR2 sequences are SGHDT and YYEEEE. CDR3 size: 13 residues. V dropped 4 bases and J dropped 6 bases, with 10 bases sitting between them. The CDR3 loop reads CASSRQVSGELFF. The CDR3, as DNA: TGTGCCAGCAGCCGACAGGTCTCCGGGGAGCTGTTTTTT.

The J gene is TRBJ1-2, the V gene TRBV12-3 or TRBV12-4; D may be TRBD1 (5 bases). The ends were cut back, 7 bases at V and 7 bases at J, with 19 bases in the middle. The length of the CDR3 is 14 residues. DNA of the CDR3: TGTGCCAGCACGCGGGGCAGGCGGCTGAGTGGCTACACCTTC. Amino acids: CASTRGRRLSGYTF.

The chain couples TRBV20-1 to TRBJ2-3, with D perhaps TRBD1 (5 bases). CDR3 length equals 15 residues. The germline V and J ends were trimmed by 4 bases and 1 base, with 15 bases remaining between them. Germline lookup yields CDR1 DFQATT and CDR2 SNEGSKA (reference sequence). The CDR3 nucleotides read TGCAGTGCTACCCGGGCGGACAAGGGCACAGATACGCAGTATTTT. Translated: CSATRADKGTDTQYF.

In this sample, this clonotype turned up a few times. This chain connects TRBV7-6 to TRBJ2-2; D unclear. The length of the CDR3 is 13 residues. Trimming shortened V by 2 bases and J by 8 bases, and 9 bases separated the two germline ends. The germline V gene has CDR1 SGHVS and CDR2 FNYEAQ. The CDR3 loop is CASSLRSPGELFF. Written as DNA, the CDR3 is TGTGCCAGCAGCTTACGGTCGCCTGGGGAGCTGTTTTTT.

J is TRBJ1-4 and V is TRBV6-1; 8 nucleotides line up with TRBD1. Looked up from germline, CDR1 is MNHNS and CDR2 is SASEGT. Germline trimming cut 7 bases from V and 0 bases from J; bases unmatched to any gene: 10. This CDR3 contains 17 residues. CDR3 loop: CASKGGTGEATNEKLFF. In DNA, the CDR3 is TGTGCCAGCAAAGGAGGGACAGGAGAAGCAACTAATGAAAAACTGTTTTTT.

The sample holds a few counts of this clonotype. The chain combines TRBV9 with TRBJ1-2; 9 nucleotides align to TRBD1. Per the germline V gene, CDR1 is SGDLS and CDR2 is YYNGEE. V was pared by 4 bases and J by 8 bases, with 21 bases of the junction left unmatched. This CDR3 comprises 18 residues. The CDR3 DNA reads TGTGCCAGCAGCCTTACAGTCAACCAGGGACAGGGAAGTAAGGGCTACACCTTC. This gives the protein CASSLTVNQGQGSKGYTF.

This clonotype was found many times. The chain combines TRBV20-1 with TRBJ2-4, with D possibly being TRBD1 or TRBD2 (5 bases each). The germline gives CDR1 DFQATT, CDR2 SNEGSKA (reference sequence). The CDR3 is 14 amino acids. V was trimmed by 0 bases and J by 8 bases, leaving 14 bases between them. CDR3 sequence (DNA): TGCAGTGCTAGAGACACCGGGACGTTGGACATTCAGTACTTC. This codes for CSARDTGTLDIQYF.

The chain combines TRBV11-1 with TRBJ2-5, with 7 bases identical to TRBD1. The germline gives CDR1 SGHAT, CDR2 FQDESV (reference sequence). J was trimmed by 5 bases and V by 5 bases; bases with no gene match: 5. This CDR3 has 13 amino acids. The CDR3 loop is CASSEDRTETQYF. In nucleotides, the CDR3 is TGTGCCAGCAGCGAGGACAGGACGGAGACCCAGTACTTC.

This clonotype was observed once. This chain connects TRBV28 to TRBJ1-2, with 8 bases identical to TRBD1. The CDR3 has 12 residues. Unmatched junction bases numbered 5, after V lost 6 bases and J lost 8 bases. Germline V gene sequence: CDR1 MDHEN, CDR2 SYDVKM. The CDR3: CASRQDREGYTF. For the CDR3, the DNA is TGTGCCAGCAGACAGGACAGGGAGGGCTACACCTTC.

The rearrangement links TRBV5-5 to TRBJ2-7, with D maybe TRBD2 (6 bases). The CDR3 spans 16 residues. CDR1 and CDR2 (germline): SGHKS, YYEKEE (reference sequence). The germline V and J ends were trimmed by 4 bases and 3 bases, with 20 bases remaining between them. The CDR3, as DNA: TGTGCCAGCAGCCCGGGTCCGGGGCAGACTAGCTACGAGCAGTACTTC. This encodes CASSPGPGQTSYEQYF.

This chain links TRBV27 with TRBJ1-1; no clear D gene. Trimming left V 5 bases short and J 0 bases short, with 16 bases between. The CDR3 runs 16 residues. Germline-derived CDR1 and CDR2 are MNHEY and SMNVEV (reference sequence). DNA of the CDR3: TGTGCCAGCAGTCTCCGTTCCATCGCCATGAACACTGAAGCTTTCTTT. Its protein product is CASSLRSIAMNTEAFF.